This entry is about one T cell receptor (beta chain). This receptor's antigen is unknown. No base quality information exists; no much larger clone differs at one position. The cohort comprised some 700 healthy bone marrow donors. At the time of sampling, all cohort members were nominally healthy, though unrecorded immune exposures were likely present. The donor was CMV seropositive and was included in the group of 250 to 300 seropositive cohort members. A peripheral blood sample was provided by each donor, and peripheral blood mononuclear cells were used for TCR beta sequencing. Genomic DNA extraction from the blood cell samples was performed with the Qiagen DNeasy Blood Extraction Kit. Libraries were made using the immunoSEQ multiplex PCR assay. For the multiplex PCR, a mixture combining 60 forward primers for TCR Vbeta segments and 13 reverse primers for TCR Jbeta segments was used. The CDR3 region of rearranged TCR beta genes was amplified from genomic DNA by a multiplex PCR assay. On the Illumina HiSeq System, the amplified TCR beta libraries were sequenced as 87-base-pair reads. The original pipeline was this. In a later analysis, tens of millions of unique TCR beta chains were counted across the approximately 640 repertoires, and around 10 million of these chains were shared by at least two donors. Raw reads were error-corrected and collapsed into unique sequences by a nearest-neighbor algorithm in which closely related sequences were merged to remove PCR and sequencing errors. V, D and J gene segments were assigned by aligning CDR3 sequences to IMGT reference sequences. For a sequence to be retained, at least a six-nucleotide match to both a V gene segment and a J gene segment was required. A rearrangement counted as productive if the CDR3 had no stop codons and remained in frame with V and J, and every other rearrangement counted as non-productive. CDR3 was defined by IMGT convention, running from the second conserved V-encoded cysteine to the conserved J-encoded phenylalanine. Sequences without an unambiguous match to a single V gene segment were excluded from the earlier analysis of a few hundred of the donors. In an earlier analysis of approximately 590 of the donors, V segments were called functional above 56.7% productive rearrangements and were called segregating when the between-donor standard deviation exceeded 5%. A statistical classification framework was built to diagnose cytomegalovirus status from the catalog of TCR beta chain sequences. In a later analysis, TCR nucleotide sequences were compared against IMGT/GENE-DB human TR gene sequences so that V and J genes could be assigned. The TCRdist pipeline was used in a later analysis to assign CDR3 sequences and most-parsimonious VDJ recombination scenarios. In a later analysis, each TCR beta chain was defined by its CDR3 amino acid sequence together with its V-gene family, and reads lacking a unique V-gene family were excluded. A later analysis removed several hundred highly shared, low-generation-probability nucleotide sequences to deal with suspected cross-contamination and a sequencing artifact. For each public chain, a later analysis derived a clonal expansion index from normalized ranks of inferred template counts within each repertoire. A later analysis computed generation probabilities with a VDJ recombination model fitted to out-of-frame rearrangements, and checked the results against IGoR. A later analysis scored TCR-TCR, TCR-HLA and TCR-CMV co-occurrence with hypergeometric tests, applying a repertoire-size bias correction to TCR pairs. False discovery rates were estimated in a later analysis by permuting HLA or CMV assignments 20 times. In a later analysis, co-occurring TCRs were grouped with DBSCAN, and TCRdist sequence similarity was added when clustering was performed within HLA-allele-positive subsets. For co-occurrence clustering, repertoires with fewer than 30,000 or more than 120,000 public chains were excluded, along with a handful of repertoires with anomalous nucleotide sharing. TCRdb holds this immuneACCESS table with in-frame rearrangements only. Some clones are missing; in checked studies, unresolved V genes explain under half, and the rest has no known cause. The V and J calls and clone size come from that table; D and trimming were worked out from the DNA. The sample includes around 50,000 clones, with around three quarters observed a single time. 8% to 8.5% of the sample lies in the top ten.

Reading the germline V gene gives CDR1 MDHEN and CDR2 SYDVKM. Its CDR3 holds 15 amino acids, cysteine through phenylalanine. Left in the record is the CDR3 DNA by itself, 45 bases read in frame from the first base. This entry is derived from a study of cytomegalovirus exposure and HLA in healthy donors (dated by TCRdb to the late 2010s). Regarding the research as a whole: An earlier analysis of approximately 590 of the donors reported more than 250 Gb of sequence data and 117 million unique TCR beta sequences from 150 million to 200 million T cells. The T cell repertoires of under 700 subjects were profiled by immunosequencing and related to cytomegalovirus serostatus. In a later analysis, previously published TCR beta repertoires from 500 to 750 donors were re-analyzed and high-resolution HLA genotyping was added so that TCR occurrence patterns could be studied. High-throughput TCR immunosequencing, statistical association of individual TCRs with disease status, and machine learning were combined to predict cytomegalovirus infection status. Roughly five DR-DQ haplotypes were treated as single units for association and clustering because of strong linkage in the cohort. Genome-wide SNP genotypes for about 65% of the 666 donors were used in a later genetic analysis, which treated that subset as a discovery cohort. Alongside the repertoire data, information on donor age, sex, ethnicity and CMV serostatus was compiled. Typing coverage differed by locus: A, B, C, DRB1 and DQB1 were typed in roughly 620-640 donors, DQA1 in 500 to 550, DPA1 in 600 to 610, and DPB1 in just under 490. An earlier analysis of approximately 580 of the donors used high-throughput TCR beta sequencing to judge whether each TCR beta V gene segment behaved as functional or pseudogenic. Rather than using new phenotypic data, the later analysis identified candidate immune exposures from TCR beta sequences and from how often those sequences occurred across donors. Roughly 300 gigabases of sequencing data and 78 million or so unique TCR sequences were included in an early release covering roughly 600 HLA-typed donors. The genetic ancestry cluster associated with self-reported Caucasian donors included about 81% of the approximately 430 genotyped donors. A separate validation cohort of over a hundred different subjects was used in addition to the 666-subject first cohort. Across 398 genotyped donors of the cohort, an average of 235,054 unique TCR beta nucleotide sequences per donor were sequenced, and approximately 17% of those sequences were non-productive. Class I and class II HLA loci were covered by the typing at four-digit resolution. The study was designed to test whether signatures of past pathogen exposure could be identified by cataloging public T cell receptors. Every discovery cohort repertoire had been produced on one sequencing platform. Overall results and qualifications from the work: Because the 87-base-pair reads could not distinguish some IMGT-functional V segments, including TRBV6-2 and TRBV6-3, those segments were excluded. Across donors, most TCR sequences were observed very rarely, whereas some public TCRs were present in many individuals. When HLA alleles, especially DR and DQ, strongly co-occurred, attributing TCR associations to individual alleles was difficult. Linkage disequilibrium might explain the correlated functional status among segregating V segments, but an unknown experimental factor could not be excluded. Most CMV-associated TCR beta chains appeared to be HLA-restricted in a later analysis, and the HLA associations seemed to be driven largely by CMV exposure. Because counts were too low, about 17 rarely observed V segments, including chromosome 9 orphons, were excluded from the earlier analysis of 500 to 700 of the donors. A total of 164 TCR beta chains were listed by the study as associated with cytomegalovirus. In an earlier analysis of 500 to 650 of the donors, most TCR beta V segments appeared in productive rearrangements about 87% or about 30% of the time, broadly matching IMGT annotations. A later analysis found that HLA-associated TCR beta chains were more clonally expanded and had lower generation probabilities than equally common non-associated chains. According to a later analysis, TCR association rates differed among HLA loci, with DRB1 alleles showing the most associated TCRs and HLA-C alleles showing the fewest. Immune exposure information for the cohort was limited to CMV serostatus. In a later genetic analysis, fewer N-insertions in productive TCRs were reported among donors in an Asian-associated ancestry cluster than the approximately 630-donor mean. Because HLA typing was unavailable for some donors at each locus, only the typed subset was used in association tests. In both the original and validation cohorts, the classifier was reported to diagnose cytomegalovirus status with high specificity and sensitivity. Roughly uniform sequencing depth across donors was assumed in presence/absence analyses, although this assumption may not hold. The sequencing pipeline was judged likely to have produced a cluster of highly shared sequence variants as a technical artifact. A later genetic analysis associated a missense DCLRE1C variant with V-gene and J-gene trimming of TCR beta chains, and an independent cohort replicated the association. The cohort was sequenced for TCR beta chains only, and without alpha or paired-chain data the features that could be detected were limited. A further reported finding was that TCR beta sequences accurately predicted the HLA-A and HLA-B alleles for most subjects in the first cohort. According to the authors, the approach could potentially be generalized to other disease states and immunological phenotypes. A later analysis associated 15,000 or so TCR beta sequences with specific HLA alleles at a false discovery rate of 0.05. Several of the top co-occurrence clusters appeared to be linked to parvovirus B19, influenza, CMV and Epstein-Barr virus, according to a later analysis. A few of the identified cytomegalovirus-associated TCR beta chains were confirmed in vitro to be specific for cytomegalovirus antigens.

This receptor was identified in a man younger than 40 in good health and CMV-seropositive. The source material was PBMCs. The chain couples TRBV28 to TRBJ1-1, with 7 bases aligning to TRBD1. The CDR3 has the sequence CGTTGVPGMNTEAFF. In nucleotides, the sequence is TGTGGTACAACAGGGGTGCCTGGCATGAACACTGAAGCTTTCTTT.